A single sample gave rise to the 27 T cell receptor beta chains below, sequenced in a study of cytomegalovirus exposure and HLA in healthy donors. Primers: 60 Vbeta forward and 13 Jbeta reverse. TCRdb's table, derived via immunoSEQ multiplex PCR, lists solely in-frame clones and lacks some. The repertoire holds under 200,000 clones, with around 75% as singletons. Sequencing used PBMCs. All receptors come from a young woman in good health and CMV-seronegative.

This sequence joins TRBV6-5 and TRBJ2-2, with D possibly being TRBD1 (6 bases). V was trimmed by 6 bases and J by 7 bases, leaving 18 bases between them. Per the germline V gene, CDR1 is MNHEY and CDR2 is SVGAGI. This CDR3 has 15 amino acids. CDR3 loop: CASRTRGRRGGELFF. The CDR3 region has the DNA TGTGCCAGCAGGACCAGGGGCCGCCGGGGCGGGGAGCTGTTTTTT.

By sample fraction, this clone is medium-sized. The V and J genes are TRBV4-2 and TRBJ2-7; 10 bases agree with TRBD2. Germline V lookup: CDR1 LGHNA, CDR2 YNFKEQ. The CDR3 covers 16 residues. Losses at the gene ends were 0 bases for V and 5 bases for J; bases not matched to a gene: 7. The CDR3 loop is CASSQERSGGADEQYF. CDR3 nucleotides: TGTGCCAGCAGCCAAGAGAGGAGCGGGGGGGCCGACGAGCAGTACTTC.

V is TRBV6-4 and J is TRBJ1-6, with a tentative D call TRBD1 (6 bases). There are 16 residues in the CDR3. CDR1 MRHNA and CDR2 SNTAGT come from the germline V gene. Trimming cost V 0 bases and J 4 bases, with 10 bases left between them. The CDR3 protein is CASSDSGGRYNSPLHF. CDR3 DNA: TGTGCCAGCAGTGACTCAGGGGGACGGTATAATTCACCCCTCCACTTT.

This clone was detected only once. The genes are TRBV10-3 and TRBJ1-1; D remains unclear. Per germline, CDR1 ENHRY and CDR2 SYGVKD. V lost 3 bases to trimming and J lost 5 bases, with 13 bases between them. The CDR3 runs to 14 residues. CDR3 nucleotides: TGTGCCATCAGTGATCTCCGTCGGGAGACTGAAGCTTTCTTT. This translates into CAISDLRRETEAFF.

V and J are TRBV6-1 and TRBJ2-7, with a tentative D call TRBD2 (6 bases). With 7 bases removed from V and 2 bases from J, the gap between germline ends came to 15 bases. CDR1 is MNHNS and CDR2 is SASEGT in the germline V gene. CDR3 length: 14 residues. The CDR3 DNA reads TGTGCCAGCAAGGCGGGGCAGCGTCCCTACGAGCAGTACTTC. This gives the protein CASKAGQRPYEQYF.

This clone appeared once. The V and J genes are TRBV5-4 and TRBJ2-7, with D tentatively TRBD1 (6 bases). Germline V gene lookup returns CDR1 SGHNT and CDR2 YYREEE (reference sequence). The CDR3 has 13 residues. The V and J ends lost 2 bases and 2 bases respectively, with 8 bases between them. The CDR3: CASSFRDTYEQYF. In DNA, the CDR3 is TGTGCCAGCAGCTTCCGGGACACCTACGAGCAGTACTTC.

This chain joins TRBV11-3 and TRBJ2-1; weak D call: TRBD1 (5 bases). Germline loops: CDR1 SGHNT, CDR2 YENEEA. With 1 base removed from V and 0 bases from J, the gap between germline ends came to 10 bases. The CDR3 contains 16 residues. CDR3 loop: CASSLGGPSSYNEQFF. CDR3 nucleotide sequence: TGTGCCAGCAGCTTAGGGGGCCCGAGCTCCTACAATGAGCAGTTCTTC.

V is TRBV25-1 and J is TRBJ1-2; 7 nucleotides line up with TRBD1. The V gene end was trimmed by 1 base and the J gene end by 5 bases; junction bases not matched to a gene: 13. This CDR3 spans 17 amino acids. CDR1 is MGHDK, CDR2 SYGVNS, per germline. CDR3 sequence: CASSESWGQSISYGYTF. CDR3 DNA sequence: TGTGCCAGCAGTGAATCTTGGGGACAGTCTATTTCTTATGGCTACACCTTC.

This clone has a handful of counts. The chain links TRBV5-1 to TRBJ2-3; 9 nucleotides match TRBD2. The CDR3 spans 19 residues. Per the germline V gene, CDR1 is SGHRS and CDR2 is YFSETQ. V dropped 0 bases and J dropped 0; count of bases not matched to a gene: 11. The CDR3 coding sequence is TGCGCCAGCAGCTTGGGAACTAGCGGGTGGATTTCTAGCACAGATACGCAGTATTTT. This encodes CASSLGTSGWISSTDTQYF.

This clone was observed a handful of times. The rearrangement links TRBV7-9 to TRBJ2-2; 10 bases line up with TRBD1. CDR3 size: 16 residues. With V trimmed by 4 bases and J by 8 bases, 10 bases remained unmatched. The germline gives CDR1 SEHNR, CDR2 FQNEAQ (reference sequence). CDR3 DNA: TGTGCCAGCAGCTCCGACGACAGGGGGCGTGGGGGGGAGCTGTTTTTT. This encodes CASSSDDRGRGGELFF.

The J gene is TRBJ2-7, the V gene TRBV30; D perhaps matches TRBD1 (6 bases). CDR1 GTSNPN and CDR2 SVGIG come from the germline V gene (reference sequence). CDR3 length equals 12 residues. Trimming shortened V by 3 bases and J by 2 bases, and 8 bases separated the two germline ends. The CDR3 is CAWRAGAYEQYF. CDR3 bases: TGTGCCTGGAGAGCAGGGGCCTACGAGCAGTACTTC.

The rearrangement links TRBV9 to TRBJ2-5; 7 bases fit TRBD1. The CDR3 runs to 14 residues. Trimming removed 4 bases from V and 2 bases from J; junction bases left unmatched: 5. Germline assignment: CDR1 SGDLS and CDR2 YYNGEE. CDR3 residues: CASSIDRAQETQYF. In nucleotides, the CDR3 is TGTGCCAGCAGCATAGACAGGGCGCAAGAGACCCAGTACTTC.

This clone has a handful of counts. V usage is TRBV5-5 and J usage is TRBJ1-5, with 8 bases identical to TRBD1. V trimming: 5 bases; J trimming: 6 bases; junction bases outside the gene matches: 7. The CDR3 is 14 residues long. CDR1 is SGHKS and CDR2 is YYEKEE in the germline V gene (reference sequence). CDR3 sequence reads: CASSDDRGVQPQHF. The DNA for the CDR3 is TGTGCCAGCAGTGACGACAGGGGAGTTCAGCCCCAGCATTTT.

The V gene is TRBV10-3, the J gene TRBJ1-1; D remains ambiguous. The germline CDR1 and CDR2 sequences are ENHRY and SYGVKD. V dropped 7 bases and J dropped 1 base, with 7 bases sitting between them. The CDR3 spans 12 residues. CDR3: CAINGGNTEAFF. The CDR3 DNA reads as TGTGCCATCAACGGAGGGAACACTGAAGCTTTCTTT.

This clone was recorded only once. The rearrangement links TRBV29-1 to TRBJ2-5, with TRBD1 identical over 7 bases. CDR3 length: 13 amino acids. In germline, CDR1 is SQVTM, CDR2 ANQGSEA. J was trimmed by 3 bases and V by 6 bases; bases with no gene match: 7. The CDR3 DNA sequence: TGCAGCGTCGCCGGGACAGCGAAAGAGACCCAGTACTTC. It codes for CSVAGTAKETQYF.

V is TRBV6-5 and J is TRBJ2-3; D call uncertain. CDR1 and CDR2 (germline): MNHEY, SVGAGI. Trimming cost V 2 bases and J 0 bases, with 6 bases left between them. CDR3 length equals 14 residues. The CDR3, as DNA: TGTGCCAGCAGTTACGCCGGGAGCACAGATACGCAGTATTTT. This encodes CASSYAGSTDTQYF.

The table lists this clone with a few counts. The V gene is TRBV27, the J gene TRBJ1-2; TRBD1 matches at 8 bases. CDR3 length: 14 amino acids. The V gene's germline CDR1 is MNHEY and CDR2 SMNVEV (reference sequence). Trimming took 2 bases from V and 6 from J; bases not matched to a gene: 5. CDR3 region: CASSLRADRDGYTF. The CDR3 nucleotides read TGTGCCAGCAGTTTAAGGGCGGACAGGGATGGCTACACCTTC.

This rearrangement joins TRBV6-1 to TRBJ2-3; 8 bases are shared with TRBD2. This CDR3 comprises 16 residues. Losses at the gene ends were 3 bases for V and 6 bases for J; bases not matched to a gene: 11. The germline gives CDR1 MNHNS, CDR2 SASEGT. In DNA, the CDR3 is TGTGCCAGCAGTGATTATCAGCGGGGGTATTCTGATACGCAGTATTTT. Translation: CASSDYQRGYSDTQYF.

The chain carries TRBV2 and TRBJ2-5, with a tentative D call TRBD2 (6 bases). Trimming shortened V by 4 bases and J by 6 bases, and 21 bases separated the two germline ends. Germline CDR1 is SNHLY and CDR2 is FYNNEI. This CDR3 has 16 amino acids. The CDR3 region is CASSAWVGGVRQTQYF. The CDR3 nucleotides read TGTGCCAGCAGTGCCTGGGTCGGGGGTGTCCGGCAGACCCAGTACTTC.

CDR3 residues: CAWSGLYGYTF. DNA for the CDR3: TGTGCCTGGAGTGGACTTTATGGCTACACCTTC. V usage is TRBV30 and J usage is TRBJ1-2; D uncertain. In germline, CDR1 is GTSNPN, CDR2 SVGIG (reference sequence). The CDR3 consists of 11 residues. V lost 1 base and J 5 bases, leaving 5 bases between the germline ends.

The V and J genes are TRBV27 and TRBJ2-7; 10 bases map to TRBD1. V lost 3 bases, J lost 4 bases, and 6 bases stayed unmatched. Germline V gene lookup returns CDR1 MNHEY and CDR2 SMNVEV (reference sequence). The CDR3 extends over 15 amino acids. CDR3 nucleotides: TGTGCCAGCAGTTTTAGCCGGGACAGGGGTTACGAGCAGTACTTC. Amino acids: CASSFSRDRGYEQYF.

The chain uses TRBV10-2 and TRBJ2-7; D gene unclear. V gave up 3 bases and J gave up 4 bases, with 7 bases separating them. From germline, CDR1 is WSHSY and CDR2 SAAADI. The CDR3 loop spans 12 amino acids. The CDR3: CASSDTVYEQYF. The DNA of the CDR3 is TGCGCCAGCAGTGATACAGTATACGAGCAGTACTTC.

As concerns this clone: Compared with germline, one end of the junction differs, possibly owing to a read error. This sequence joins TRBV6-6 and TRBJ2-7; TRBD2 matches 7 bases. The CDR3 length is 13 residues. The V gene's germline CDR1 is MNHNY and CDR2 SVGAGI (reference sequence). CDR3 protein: CASSYEGLDNKDF. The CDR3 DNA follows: TGTGCCAGCAGTTATGAAGGACTAGATAACAAAGATTTC.

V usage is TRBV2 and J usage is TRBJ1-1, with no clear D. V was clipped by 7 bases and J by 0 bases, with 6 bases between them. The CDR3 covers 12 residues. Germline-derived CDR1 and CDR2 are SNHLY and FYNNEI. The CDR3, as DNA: TGTGCCAGCATTGGAGTGAACACTGAAGCTTTCTTT. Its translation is CASIGVNTEAFF.

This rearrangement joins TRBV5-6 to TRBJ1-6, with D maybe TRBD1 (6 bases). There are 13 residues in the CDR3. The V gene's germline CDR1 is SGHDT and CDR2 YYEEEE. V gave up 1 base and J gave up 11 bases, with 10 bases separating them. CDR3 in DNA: TGTGCCAGCAGCTTGCAGGGGCGTCCACCCCTCCACTTT. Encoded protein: CASSLQGRPPLHF.

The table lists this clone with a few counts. The CDR3 DNA reads TGTGCCAGCAGCTTGGACAGTCGGGGGATAGCTGGCTACACCTTC. It translates to CASSLDSRGIAGYTF. This chain uses TRBV5-5 with TRBJ1-2; tentative D call: TRBD1 (5 bases). CDR3 length: 15 residues. The V gene's germline CDR1 is SGHKS and CDR2 YYEKEE (reference sequence). With 0 bases removed from V and 7 bases from J, the gap between germline ends came to 16 bases.

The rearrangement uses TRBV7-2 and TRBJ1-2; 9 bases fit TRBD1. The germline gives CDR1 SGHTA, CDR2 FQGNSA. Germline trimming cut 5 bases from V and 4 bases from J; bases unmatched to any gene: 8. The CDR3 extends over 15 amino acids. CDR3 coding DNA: TGTGCCAGCAGCCCAACGACAGGGGGAGCCTATGGCTACACCTTC. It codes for CASSPTTGGAYGYTF.